A single sample is the source of the 27 T cell receptor beta chains below, sequenced in a study of blood T cells in healthy people across ages. Next came a second PCR, run for about 6 to 11 cycles, which used a sample-barcoded 5' primer along with a J-beta primer mix. TCRdb reanalysed the 5' RACE reads using MiXCR and keeps one entry per CDR3 protein. The data show 1.5 million to 2 million distinct CDR3 sequences, roughly 49% seen once. Sequenced input: blood. These receptors were collected from a woman aged 40 to 50 in good health.

This CDR3 is CASSPSGGPATSNNEQFF. DNA of the CDR3: TGCGCCAGCAGCCCTAGCGGGGGGCCAGCTACTTCCAACAATGAGCAGTTCTTC. The chain couples TRBV4-3 to TRBJ2-1, with 11 bases aligning to TRBD2. The CDR3 length is 18 residues. CDR1 and CDR2 (germline): LGHNA, YSLEER. Losses at the gene ends were 4 bases for V and 5 bases for J; bases not matched to a gene: 13.

The J gene is TRBJ1-4, the V gene TRBV4-2; tentatively, D is TRBD1 (5 bases). This CDR3 contains 14 residues. V lost 4 bases to trimming and J lost 7 bases, with 13 bases between them. Germline V gene lookup returns CDR1 LGHNA and CDR2 YNFKEQ. DNA of the CDR3: TGTGCCAGCAGCCCCGACCAGAGGGGTGAAAAACTGTTTTTT. This sequence encodes CASSPDQRGEKLFF.

The V gene is TRBV9, the J gene TRBJ2-3; 8 bases agree with TRBD2. Germline lookup yields CDR1 SGDLS and CDR2 YYNGEE. This CDR3 region has 15 residues. The V segment lost 3 bases and the J segment 4 bases; nucleotides outside the gene matches: 7. CDR3 sequence (DNA): TGTGCCAGCAGCGACCGGGGGGGAGGGTCAGATACGCAGTATTTT. Protein sequence: CASSDRGGGSDTQYF. Based on the CDR3 plus reference TRBV9 and TRBJ2-3, the full variable domain is DSGVTQTPKHLITATGQRVTLRCSPRSGDLSVYWYQQSLDQGLQFLIQYYNGEERAKGNILERFSAQQFPDLHSELNLSSLELGDSALYFCASSDRGGGSDTQYFGPGTRLTVL.

V gene TRBV5-1 combines with J gene TRBJ2-3, with D perhaps TRBD2 (6 bases). Germline V CDR1 and CDR2: SGHRS, YFSETQ. The CDR3 totals 13 residues. Trimming pared 5 bases from V and 2 bases from J, leaving 9 bases between. CDR3 region: CASRLALTDTQYF. The CDR3 DNA follows: TGCGCCAGCAGGCTAGCGCTCACAGATACGCAGTATTTT.

Only a few counts were recorded for this clonotype. The rearrangement joins TRBV6-2 or TRBV6-3 to TRBJ2-7; 7 bases line up with TRBD2. Germline-derived CDR1 and CDR2 are MNHEY and SVGEGT. The CDR3 has 13 residues. J gave up 3 bases and V 5 bases, and 4 bases lay outside the gene matches. Here the CDR3 reads CASSQLAYYEQYF. The DNA for the CDR3 is TGTGCCAGCAGTCAACTAGCGTACTACGAGCAGTACTTC.

This clonotype was counted a few times. The rearrangement uses TRBV4-1 and TRBJ1-5, with a weak D call TRBD1 (5 bases). Germline V gives CDR1 MGHRA, CDR2 YSYEKL. This CDR3 is built from 16 residues. The V gene lost 4 bases and the J gene lost 4 bases, with 17 bases spanning the gap. CDR3 sequence: CASSLAGTALNQPQHF. CDR3 coding DNA: TGCGCCAGCAGCCTAGCCGGGACGGCGTTAAATCAGCCCCAGCATTTT.

This chain connects TRBV5-1 to TRBJ1-2; 7 bases are a match to TRBD1. The V segment lost 2 bases and the J segment 8 bases; nucleotides outside the gene matches: 15. The length of the CDR3 is 16 residues. Germline loops: CDR1 SGHRS, CDR2 YFSETQ. The CDR3 DNA follows: TGCGCCAGCAGCTTATCTATTGACAGGGCTGGAGGCGGCTACACCTTC. Protein product: CASSLSIDRAGGGYTF.

This chain uses TRBV4-2 with TRBJ2-5; 7 nucleotides match TRBD1. In germline, CDR1 is LGHNA, CDR2 YNFKEQ. CDR3 size: 16 residues. The trim removed 4 bases at V and 2 bases at J, leaving 10 bases unmatched. The CDR3 protein is CASSLTGTELQETQYF. The CDR3 DNA reads as TGTGCCAGCAGCCTAACCGGGACAGAGCTACAAGAGACCCAGTACTTC.

This clonotype appeared a single time. V is TRBV4-1 and J is TRBJ1-2, with D tentatively TRBD1 (5 bases). Trimming cost V 3 bases and J 4 bases, with 12 bases left between them. Germline-derived CDR1 and CDR2 are MGHRA and YSYEKL. The CDR3 loop spans 14 amino acids. CDR3 region: CASSHLQGSYGYTF. The CDR3 nucleotides are TGCGCCAGCAGCCACCTGCAGGGATCCTATGGCTACACCTTC.

The chain combines TRBV6-6 with TRBJ2-7; D possibly corresponds to TRBD1 (6 bases). The V and J ends lost 2 bases and 1 base respectively, with 12 bases between them. The CDR3 covers 15 residues. Germline CDR1 is MNHNY and CDR2 is SVGAGI (reference sequence). CDR3 DNA sequence: TGTGCCAGCAGTTACGTAGGGGGAGCTTCCTACGAGCAGTACTTC. This translates into CASSYVGGASYEQYF.

This clonotype has just a few counts. CDR3 region: CASSFGNYEQYF. Here the CDR3 DNA reads TGTGCCAGCAGTTTTGGAAACTACGAGCAGTACTTC. The V call is TRBV6-1, the J call TRBJ2-7, with unresolved D. The V end lost 5 bases, the J end lost 3 bases, and 8 bases lay between the germline ends. Germline CDR1 is MNHNS and CDR2 is SASEGT. This CDR3 spans 12 amino acids.

The chain employs TRBV12-3 or TRBV12-4 and TRBJ2-7; perhaps TRBD1 as D (5 bases). This CDR3 is built from 16 residues. Trimming removed 1 base at V and 2 bases at J, with 15 bases between. The CDR3 coding sequence is TGTGCCAGCAGTTTAGTTGGGGCAGGGCCGACCTACGAGCAGTACTTC. Translating gives CASSLVGAGPTYEQYF.

V is TRBV6-2 or TRBV6-3 and J is TRBJ2-5; weak D call: TRBD1 (7 bases). Per the germline V gene, CDR1 is MNHEY and CDR2 is SVGEGT. Trimming removed 6 bases at V and 5 bases at J, with 13 bases between. The CDR3 contains 13 residues. The CDR3 reads CASRDPGGETQYF. Here the CDR3 DNA reads TGTGCCAGCAGAGACCCAGGGGGGGAGACCCAGTACTTC.

The table lists this clonotype with a count of one. The rearrangement joins TRBV6-5 to TRBJ2-1; tentative D call: TRBD2 (6 bases). V was trimmed by 5 bases and J by 0 bases, leaving 8 bases between them. CDR1 is MNHEY, CDR2 SVGAGI, per germline. The CDR3 is 14 residues long. The CDR3 DNA reads TGTGCCAGCAGTATGACTAGCTCCTACAATGAGCAGTTCTTC. This codes for CASSMTSSYNEQFF.

This clonotype was detected a few times. The chain links TRBV7-2 to TRBJ1-2, with D tentatively TRBD1 (5 bases). The CDR3 contains 13 residues. Germline V gene lookup returns CDR1 SGHTA and CDR2 FQGNSA. Between the trimmed V and J ends, which lost 2 bases and 4 bases, there was a span of 8 bases. The DNA for the CDR3 is TGTGCCAGCAGCTTAAGGGGACTCTATGGCTACACCTTC. Its protein is CASSLRGLYGYTF.

In this sample, this clonotype turned up a few times. The gene calls are TRBV28 and TRBJ2-4, with D perhaps TRBD1 (6 bases). The CDR3 consists of 14 residues. V lost 5 bases, J lost 4 bases, and 12 bases lay in between. The germline V gene has CDR1 MDHEN and CDR2 SYDVKM. This CDR3 is CASSADRNKNIQYF. As DNA, the CDR3 is TGTGCCAGCAGTGCCGACAGGAATAAAAACATTCAGTACTTC.

This clonotype has a handful of counts. The V gene is TRBV3-1, the J gene TRBJ2-5; possible D gene TRBD2, 6 bases. Germline-derived CDR1 and CDR2 are LGHDT and YNNKEL (reference sequence). V lost 1 base and J lost 5, with 14 bases in between. The CDR3 extends over 15 amino acids. The CDR3 sequence: CASSQAPLARETQYF. The CDR3 nucleotides are TGTGCCAGCAGCCAAGCCCCACTAGCCCGGGAGACCCAGTACTTC.

This clonotype was detected once. The chain has TRBV5-6 and TRBJ1-2; D possibly corresponds to TRBD1 (6 bases). This CDR3 comprises 15 residues. Germline CDR1 is SGHDT and CDR2 is YYEEEE. Trimming removed 3 bases from V and 0 bases from J, with 12 bases in between. Here the CDR3 reads CASSWKRTANYGYTF. The CDR3 bases are TGTGCCAGCAGCTGGAAGCGGACAGCTAACTATGGCTACACCTTC.

The V and J genes are TRBV6-2 or TRBV6-3 and TRBJ2-5; D is undetermined. The germline V gene encodes CDR1 MNHEY and CDR2 SVGEGT. The CDR3 sequence is 15 residues long. Trimming left V 2 bases short and J 11 bases short, with 21 bases between. The CDR3 here is CASSYLGPMADEQYF. CDR3 sequence (DNA): TGTGCCAGCAGTTACCTCGGACCTATGGCGGATGAGCAGTACTTC.

A few counts support this clonotype. This chain joins TRBV10-3 and TRBJ2-3, with TRBD1 as a possible D gene (5 bases). The CDR3 extends over 18 amino acids. Germline V gives CDR1 ENHRY, CDR2 SYGVKD. Trimming took 0 bases from V and 2 from J, leaving 18 bases between them. The DNA for the CDR3 is TGTGCCATCAGTGAGTCGGGGCAGACCTTATTCCTCACAGATACGCAGTATTTT. This translates into CAISESGQTLFLTDTQYF.

The rearrangement joins TRBV27 to TRBJ2-6, with D unclear. V lost 7 bases, J lost 0 bases, and 10 bases lay in between. The CDR3 sequence is 15 residues long. The germline V gene encodes CDR1 MNHEY and CDR2 SMNVEV (reference sequence). The CDR3 sequence is CASTNRASGANVLTF. The CDR3 region has the DNA TGTGCCAGCACCAACCGGGCCTCTGGGGCCAACGTCCTGACTTTC.

This chain uses TRBV27 with TRBJ1-5; 8 bases map to TRBD1. Unmatched junction bases numbered 12, after V lost 5 bases and J lost 6 bases. The germline CDR1 and CDR2 sequences are MNHEY and SMNVEV (reference sequence). The CDR3 runs to 16 residues. CDR3 protein: CASSPSQGARVQPQHF. The CDR3, as DNA: TGTGCCAGCAGTCCCAGCCAGGGGGCGCGGGTTCAGCCCCAGCATTTT.

The chain is built from TRBV9 and TRBJ2-3; maybe TRBD2 (6 bases). V was shortened by 0 bases and J by 4 bases, with 18 bases between the two germline ends. Germline CDR1 SGDLS, CDR2 YYNGEE. This CDR3 spans 17 amino acids. The DNA for the CDR3 is TGTGCCAGCAGCGTAGTAGGTTGGCGGGGAGGCGCAGATACGCAGTATTTT. It specifies CASSVVGWRGGADTQYF.

The chain recombines TRBV6-2 or TRBV6-3 with TRBJ2-4; D might be TRBD1 (5 bases). The J call is uncertain, as TRBJ2-7 better fits the DNA end. The CDR3 loop spans 14 amino acids. Germline-derived CDR1 and CDR2 are MNHEY and SVGEGT. The CDR3 DNA reads TGTGCCAGCAGTTCGGACGTAGGACAATGCGAGCAGTACTTC. It codes for CASSSDVGQCEQYF.

The J gene is TRBJ2-3, the V gene TRBV20-1, with 8 positions matching TRBD1. The ends lost 3 bases at V and 4 bases at J; junction bases unmatched: 6. Germline V gene lookup returns CDR1 DFQATT and CDR2 SNEGSKA (reference sequence). This CDR3 has 14 amino acids. CDR3 sequence: CSASDRTGPDTQYF. CDR3 coding DNA: TGCAGTGCTAGCGATCGGACAGGGCCAGATACGCAGTATTTT.

The chain uses TRBV4-2 and TRBJ1-2, with a possible D match to TRBD1 (5 bases). The CDR3 is made up of 16 amino acids. The ends were cut back, 0 bases at V and 2 bases at J, with 13 bases in the middle. The germline V gene has CDR1 LGHNA and CDR2 YNFKEQ. The CDR3 sequence: CASSQDVREGNYGYTF. CDR3 sequence (DNA): TGTGCCAGCAGCCAAGATGTCAGGGAGGGAAACTATGGCTACACCTTC.

This chain uses TRBV12-3 or TRBV12-4 with TRBJ2-3, with TRBD1 matching over 8 bases. The CDR3 is 13 amino acids. Losses at the gene ends were 7 bases for V and 4 bases for J; bases not matched to a gene: 4. The chain's CDR3 is CASTRGPADTQYF. The CDR3 DNA reads as TGTGCCAGCACCAGGGGGCCAGCAGATACGCAGTATTTT.